This TCR beta chain was sequenced for a study of blood T cell repertoires in COVID-19. Looking at the study overall: T cells, B-cell-depleted T cells, or PBMCs provided the cDNA or gDNA that served as material.

Repertoires were generated with immunoSEQ multiplex PCR, while TCRdb's copy carries only in-frame clones and drops some. The profile shows around 83,000 clones, roughly 91% of them singletons. The CDR3 runs to 16 residues. Trimming took off 4 bases at V and 1 base at J, with 14 bases between the two ends. Germline lookup yields CDR1 LGHDT and CDR2 YNNKEL (reference sequence). The specimen sequenced was peripheral blood. The sequence derives from a man in his 70s with active or convalescent COVID-19. The chain joins TRBV3-1 (or the pseudogene TRBV3-2) to TRBJ1-5, with D possibly TRBD1 on 6 matching bases. CDR3 in amino acids: CASSPGTTRSNQPQHF. DNA for the CDR3: TGTGCCAGCAGCCCTGGGACAACGAGGAGCAATCAGCCCCAGCATTTT.